These 15 T cell receptor beta chains were sequenced from one sample in a study of cytomegalovirus exposure and HLA in healthy donors. PCR was performed using 60 Vbeta and 13 Jbeta primers. The method was immunoSEQ multiplex PCR; TCRdb's version includes in-frame clones alone and lacks a portion of them. The sample includes just over 200,000 clones, around 85% of them seen just once. The sequencing input was PBMCs. All receptors come from a man between 45 and 60 years old in good health and CMV-seronegative.

The rearrangement uses TRBV2 and TRBJ1-1; D may be TRBD1 (5 bases). Trimming left V 3 bases short and J 3 bases short, with 17 bases between. The length of the CDR3 is 16 residues. Germline CDR1 and CDR2: SNHLY and FYNNEI. The CDR3 sequence: CASSDAPGGTHTEAFF. The CDR3 region has the DNA TGTGCCAGCAGTGATGCCCCCGGGGGGACCCACACTGAAGCTTTCTTT.

This clone has a single count. The genes are TRBV2 and TRBJ2-1; D gene ambiguous. The CDR3 spans 14 residues. Deletions cut 3 bases from V and 9 bases from J, with 15 bases between. Per germline, CDR1 SNHLY and CDR2 FYNNEI. CDR3 residues: CASSEAPSPAEQFF. The CDR3 DNA is TGTGCCAGCAGTGAGGCCCCGTCCCCTGCTGAGCAGTTCTTC.

V usage is TRBV4-2 and J usage is TRBJ2-1, with 7 positions matching TRBD1. The germline gives CDR1 LGHNA, CDR2 YNFKEQ. This CDR3 contains 18 residues. With V trimmed by 0 bases and J by 1 base, 9 bases remained unmatched. The CDR3 sequence is CASSQDSIGQASYNEQFF. DNA of the CDR3: TGTGCCAGCAGCCAAGATTCAATCGGACAGGCGTCCTACAATGAGCAGTTCTTC.

The gene calls are TRBV6-5 and TRBJ2-1, with no clear D. The CDR3 is 14 residues long. The germline V and J ends were trimmed by 0 bases and 2 bases, with 5 bases remaining between them. Germline CDR1 MNHEY, CDR2 SVGAGI. The CDR3 bases are TGTGCCAGCAGTTACTCCACTACCTACAATGAGCAGTTCTTC. This gives the protein CASSYSTTYNEQFF.

The rearrangement links TRBV5-1 to TRBJ2-1, with TRBD2 matching over 9 bases. Germline CDR1 is SGHRS and CDR2 is YFSETQ. V lost 3 bases and J lost 3; bases outside the gene matches: 13. This CDR3 is 18 amino acids long. The CDR3 is CASSWGLGGGALYNEQFF. CDR3 coding DNA: TGCGCCAGCAGCTGGGGACTAGGCGGGGGGGCTCTCTACAATGAGCAGTTCTTC.

The rearrangement links TRBV28 to TRBJ1-4; 8 nucleotides agree with TRBD1. Germline CDR1 reads MDHEN; CDR2 reads SYDVKM. CDR3 length: 14 residues. Unmatched junction bases numbered 4, after V lost 7 bases and J lost 3 bases. The CDR3 DNA follows: TGTGCCAGCAAGATACAGGGGGCTAATGAAAAACTGTTTTTT. Protein sequence: CASKIQGANEKLFF.

The chain recombines TRBV28 with TRBJ2-7; D ambiguous. Trimming took 5 bases from V and 4 from J, leaving 9 bases between them. The CDR3 length is 12 residues. CDR1 and CDR2 from the germline V gene are MDHEN and SYDVKM. The CDR3 DNA is TGTGCCAGCAGTGGTTCCGGTTACGAGCAGTACTTC. It yields the protein CASSGSGYEQYF. The complete variable domain, with remaining parts taken from reference TRBV28 and TRBJ2-7, reads DVKVTQSSRYLVKRTGEKVFLECVQDMDHENMFWYRQDPGLGLRLIYFSYDVKMKEKGDIPEGYSVSREKKERFSLILESASTNQTSMYLCASSGSGYEQYFGPGTRLTVT.

This CDR3 is CASGPGTSVQNEQFF. CDR3 nucleotides: TGTGCTAGTGGCCCCGGGACTAGCGTTCAGAATGAGCAGTTCTTC. V gene TRBV12-5 combines with J gene TRBJ2-1, with 10 bases aligning to TRBD2. This CDR3 comprises 15 residues. From germline, CDR1 is LGHNT and CDR2 FRNRAP. Trimming cost V 6 bases and J 7 bases; bases outside gene matches: 9.

The V call is TRBV29-1, the J call TRBJ1-2; 8 nucleotides align to TRBD1. The CDR3 sequence is 17 residues long. Germline loops: CDR1 SQVTM, CDR2 ANQGSEA. The V gene end was trimmed by 3 bases and the J gene end by 7 bases; junction bases not matched to a gene: 19. CDR3 DNA sequence: TGCAGCGTTGAGCCCGGACAGGGTTTATACTCAGTCGGTGGCTACACCTTC. This translates into CSVEPGQGLYSVGGYTF.

This clone was detected a few times. The CDR3 is CASSLGGSNTGELFF. CDR3 nucleotide sequence: TGTGCCAGCAGCTTAGGCGGGTCGAACACCGGGGAGCTGTTTTTT. The J gene is TRBJ2-2, the V gene TRBV7-2; weak D call: TRBD2 (5 bases). The V end lost 1 base, the J end lost 0 bases, and 6 bases lay between the germline ends. The CDR3 spans 15 residues. Looked up from germline, CDR1 is SGHTA and CDR2 is FQGNSA.

Concerning this clone: Within the sample, other DNA sequences also encode this same CDR3. This chain uses TRBV9 with TRBJ2-7; weak D call: TRBD2 (6 bases). The germline gives CDR1 SGDLS, CDR2 YYNGEE. The CDR3 consists of 14 residues. V gave up 0 bases and J gave up 2 bases, with 9 bases separating them. The CDR3 region has the DNA TGTGCCAGCAGCGTAGGATTAGCGGCCTACGAGCAGTACTTC. This encodes CASSVGLAAYEQYF.

This clone has just a few counts. The chain joins TRBV7-9 to TRBJ2-7; 9 positions match TRBD1. Trimming at V came to 6 bases and at J to 4 bases, leaving 16 bases not matched to a gene. Germline CDR1 is SEHNR and CDR2 is FQNEAQ (reference sequence). This CDR3 spans 17 amino acids. The CDR3 reads CASRSVRGPGQGYEQYF. The CDR3 nucleotides read TGTGCCAGCAGATCAGTACGGGGACCGGGACAGGGTTACGAGCAGTACTTC.

In this sample, this clone turned up a few times. The chain is built from TRBV2 and TRBJ2-5; D is perhaps TRBD2 (6 bases). Between the trimmed V and J ends, which lost 5 bases and 2 bases, there was a span of 15 bases. Germline CDR1 SNHLY, CDR2 FYNNEI. The CDR3 has 15 residues. In DNA form, the CDR3 reads TGTGCCAGCAGTCCGGACTACACTCCACAAGAGACCCAGTACTTC. Protein sequence: CASSPDYTPQETQYF.

The rearrangement uses TRBV27 and TRBJ1-1; tentative D call: TRBD1 (5 bases). V was trimmed by 10 bases and J by 9 bases, leaving 27 bases between them. Germline values: CDR1 MNHEY, CDR2 SMNVEV (reference sequence). This CDR3 comprises 15 residues. The CDR3 coding sequence is TGTGCCACCTATTATCAGTTAAGGGGTATATTGAAAGCTTTCTTT. Protein product: CATYYQLRGILKAFF.

The chain has TRBV19 and TRBJ1-5, with D perhaps TRBD1 (5 bases). The ends were cut back, 7 bases at V and 9 bases at J, with 16 bases in the middle. The CDR3 is 13 amino acids. Looked up from germline, CDR1 is LNHDA and CDR2 is SQIVND (reference sequence). The CDR3 sequence: CASTRQTPGPQHF. CDR3 nucleotide sequence: TGTGCCAGTACACGACAGACCCCGGGGCCCCAGCATTTT.